The 18 T cell receptor beta chains listed next were all sequenced from one sample in a study of early stage breast cancer tumors. Profiled with immunoSEQ multiplex PCR; TCRdb holds only in-frame clones, not every one. Here the sample spans 8,500 to 10,000 clones, 60% to 85% being singletons. The material sequenced was normal breast tissue next to the tumor. These receptors came from a person aged 40 to 49 with breast cancer.

This chain joins TRBV2 and TRBJ2-5, with 12 bases identical to TRBD2. V shed 4 bases, J shed 1 base, and the junction held 1 base outside the gene matches. The CDR3 consists of 15 residues. The germline CDR1 and CDR2 sequences are SNHLY and FYNNEI. CDR3 loop: CASSALAGGQETQYF. The CDR3 region has the DNA TGTGCCAGCAGTGCACTAGCGGGAGGCCAAGAGACCCAGTACTTC.

This sequence joins TRBV5-1 and TRBJ2-2; 8 bases match TRBD2. The CDR3 is made up of 15 amino acids. Per the germline V gene, CDR1 is SGHRS and CDR2 is YFSETQ. The ends lost 4 bases at V and 6 bases at J; junction bases unmatched: 8. The CDR3 is CASSPSGSRSGELFF. CDR3 sequence (DNA): TGCGCCAGCAGCCCCAGCGGGAGTAGGTCCGGGGAGCTGTTTTTT.

The rearrangement links TRBV7-6 to TRBJ1-4; D perhaps matches TRBD1 (6 bases). V was cut by 4 bases and J by 4 bases, with 13 bases left in between. The CDR3 extends over 15 amino acids. CDR1 SGHVS and CDR2 FNYEAQ come from the germline V gene. CDR3: CASSSSRGSNEKLFF. DNA for the CDR3: TGTGCCAGCAGCTCTAGCAGGGGAAGTAATGAAAAACTGTTTTTT.

This clone was detected a few times. The V call is TRBV2, the J call TRBJ1-2; perhaps TRBD1 as D (5 bases). Trimming took 4 bases from V and 8 from J, leaving 17 bases between them. This CDR3 is built from 14 residues. CDR1 and CDR2 (germline): SNHLY, FYNNEI. CDR3 protein: CASSGQGDGRGYTF. In DNA, the CDR3 is TGTGCCAGCAGTGGGCAGGGTGACGGTCGGGGCTACACCTTC.

The chain is built from TRBV5-5 and TRBJ2-1; no clear D gene. Trimming shortened V by 0 bases and J by 4 bases, and 14 bases separated the two germline ends. Germline V gene lookup returns CDR1 SGHKS and CDR2 YYEKEE (reference sequence). The CDR3 spans 16 residues. CDR3 in amino acids: CASSLALFSKYNEQFF. The DNA for the CDR3 is TGTGCCAGCAGCTTGGCCTTGTTCAGCAAATACAATGAGCAGTTCTTC.

V gene TRBV7-9 combines with J gene TRBJ2-5; TRBD1 matches at 8 bases. Trimming cost V 4 bases and J 13 bases; bases outside gene matches: 17. The germline gives CDR1 SEHNR, CDR2 FQNEAQ (reference sequence). The CDR3 consists of 15 residues. Here the CDR3 DNA reads TGTGCCAGCAGCTCATCACTGTGGGACGGACAGGGTTGGTACTTC. It encodes CASSSSLWDGQGWYF.

As DNA, the CDR3 is TGTGCCAGCAGTATGAACCTCCGGGACAGGGTTTACGAGCAGTACTTC. Amino acids: CASSMNLRDRVYEQYF. The chain carries TRBV28 and TRBJ2-7, with TRBD1 matching 9 bases. V lost 5 bases to trimming and J lost 4 bases; unmatched junction nucleotides: 12. Germline CDR1 is MDHEN and CDR2 is SYDVKM. CDR3 length: 16 amino acids.

This clone appeared once. This chain uses TRBV19 with TRBJ2-2; 7 bases map to TRBD2. The V segment lost 5 bases and the J segment 7 bases; nucleotides outside the gene matches: 16. There are 17 residues in the CDR3. The germline gives CDR1 LNHDA, CDR2 SQIVND (reference sequence). This chain's CDR3 is CASSGPDEAGPYGELFF. CDR3 bases: TGTGCCAGTAGTGGGCCGGATGAAGCGGGGCCTTACGGGGAGCTGTTTTTT.

The chain combines TRBV5-4 with TRBJ1-1; D uncertain. Germline V gene data show CDR1 as SGHNT and CDR2 as YYREEE (reference sequence). The CDR3 contains 14 residues. Trimming cost V 4 bases and J 5 bases, with 15 bases left between them. CDR3 coding DNA: TGTGCCAGCAGCCCTTTAGGTGTTGCGACTGAAGCTTTCTTT. This translates into CASSPLGVATEAFF.

The V and J genes are TRBV18 and TRBJ1-2; unclear D gene. The CDR3 runs to 14 residues. Trimming stripped 2 bases from V and 4 bases from J, with 11 bases between. Germline V lookup: CDR1 KGHSH, CDR2 LQKENI. CDR3 protein: CASSPGRFGYGYTF. The CDR3 DNA sequence: TGTGCCAGCTCACCAGGGAGATTCGGCTATGGCTACACCTTC. The whole variable domain, remainder taken from reference TRBV18 and TRBJ1-2, is NAGVMQNPRHLVRRRGQEARLRCSPMKGHSHVYWYRQLPEEGLKFMVYLQKENIIDESGMPKERFSAEFPKEGPSILRIQQVVRGDSAAYFCASSPGRFGYGYTFGSGTRLTVV.

This clone has a single count. The chain recombines TRBV5-4 with TRBJ2-3; TRBD2 might be the D (6 bases). Germline CDR1 reads SGHNT; CDR2 reads YYREEE (reference sequence). Trimming cost V 0 bases and J 5 bases, with 16 bases left between them. The CDR3 totals 16 residues. The CDR3 reads CASSLGPRREVDTQYF. CDR3 in DNA: TGTGCCAGCAGCTTGGGACCCCGCAGGGAGGTAGATACGCAGTATTTT.

The genes are TRBV10-3 and TRBJ2-1; D is ambiguous. From germline, CDR1 is ENHRY and CDR2 SYGVKD. Trimming cost V 0 bases and J 7 bases, with 10 bases left between them. This CDR3 has 14 amino acids. Here the CDR3 DNA reads TGTGCCATCAGTGAGTCTCCACAAGTTAATGAGCAGTTCTTC. This gives the protein CAISESPQVNEQFF.

V is TRBV7-8 and J is TRBJ2-7; perhaps TRBD1 as D (5 bases). With 2 bases removed from V and 0 bases from J, the gap between germline ends came to 11 bases. Germline loops: CDR1 SGHVS, CDR2 FQNEAQ. The CDR3 contains 15 residues. CDR3: CASSLYTGNSYEQYF. The CDR3 DNA follows: TGTGCCAGCAGCTTATATACAGGAAACTCCTACGAGCAGTACTTC.

The rearrangement uses TRBV2 and TRBJ1-2; D is perhaps TRBD1 (6 bases). The CDR3 runs to 11 residues. Trimming stripped 8 bases from V and 6 bases from J, with 10 bases between. Germline V gives CDR1 SNHLY, CDR2 FYNNEI. The chain's CDR3 is CASRGADGYTF. CDR3 nucleotides: TGTGCCAGCCGGGGGGCGGATGGCTACACCTTC.

The rearrangement joins TRBV6-5 to TRBJ2-7; D uncertain. This CDR3 region has 12 residues. Germline V gives CDR1 MNHEY, CDR2 SVGAGI. V was pared by 5 bases and J by 0 bases, with 5 bases between. The CDR3 spells CASSASSYEQYF. The DNA for the CDR3 is TGTGCCAGCAGTGCAAGCTCCTACGAGCAGTACTTC.

By share, this clone counts as medium-sized. The rearrangement links TRBV7-9 to TRBJ2-1, with a weak D call TRBD2 (5 bases). Trimming cost V 5 bases and J 5 bases, with 13 bases left between them. This CDR3 is built from 14 residues. CDR1 is SEHNR and CDR2 is FQNEAQ in the germline V gene (reference sequence). CDR3: CASSGPFSDNEQFF. In nucleotides, the CDR3 is TGTGCCAGCAGCGGGCCCTTTAGCGACAATGAGCAGTTCTTC.

This clone was detected a few times. The chain recombines TRBV9 with TRBJ1-1; TRBD1 might be the D (5 bases). V gave up 0 bases and J gave up 4 bases, with 16 bases separating them. CDR1 and CDR2 from the germline V gene are SGDLS and YYNGEE. The CDR3 spans 16 residues. Written as DNA, the CDR3 is TGTGCCAGCAGCGTAGAAGGTTGGGGGGGGAGCACTGAAGCTTTCTTT. It is translated as CASSVEGWGGSTEAFF.

The chain recombines TRBV6-1 with TRBJ1-2; D remains ambiguous. The CDR3 length is 17 residues. V was trimmed by 2 bases and J by 0 bases, leaving 16 bases between them. Germline V CDR1 and CDR2: MNHNS, SASEGT. CDR3 in DNA: TGTGCCAGCAGTGAATTGGAAGGGTGGGGAGCTAACTATGGCTACACCTTC. Translation: CASSELEGWGANYGYTF.